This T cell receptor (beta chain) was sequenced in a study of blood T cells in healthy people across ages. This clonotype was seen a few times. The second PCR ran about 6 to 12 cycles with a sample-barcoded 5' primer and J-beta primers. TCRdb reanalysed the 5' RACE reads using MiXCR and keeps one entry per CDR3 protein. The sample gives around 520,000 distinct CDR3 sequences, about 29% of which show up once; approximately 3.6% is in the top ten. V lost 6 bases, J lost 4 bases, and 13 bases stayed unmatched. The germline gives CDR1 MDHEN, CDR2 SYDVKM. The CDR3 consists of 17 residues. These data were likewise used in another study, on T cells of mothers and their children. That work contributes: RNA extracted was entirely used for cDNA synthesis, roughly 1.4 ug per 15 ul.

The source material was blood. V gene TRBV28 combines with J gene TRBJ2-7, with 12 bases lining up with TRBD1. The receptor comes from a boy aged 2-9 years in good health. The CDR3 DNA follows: TGTGCCAGCAGCCTACCGACCGGGACAGGGGGCTTATACGAGCAGTACTTC. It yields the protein CASSLPTGTGGLYEQYF.